This T cell receptor beta chain originates from a study of vaccination and CD4 T cells after COVID-19. To note about this clonotype: Antigen unknown.

The sample's treatment: approximately 10-day PBMC culture with coronavirus spike peptide pools or control peptides (ViraFEST assay). During the years 2011-2018, before the COVID-19 pandemic, the unexposed donor's CD4+ T cells were collected. The Oncomine TCR Beta short-read assay was applied to DNA of cultured CD4+ T cells. Once CD4+ T cells had been cultured, genomic DNA was extracted from them. Each CDR3 protein is one row after TCRdb ran MiXCR on the PCR reads. The data contain more than 9,000 distinct CDR3 sequences, 30% to 35% of them singletons. Trimming took 1 base from V and 3 from J, leaving 19 bases between them. The germline gives CDR1 SGHTA, CDR2 FQGTGA. The CDR3 loop spans 18 amino acids.

The TCR was taken from a human donor in good health. This chain connects TRBV7-3 to TRBJ1-5, with D possibly matching TRBD1 (6 bases). The source material was CD4+ T cells from blood, cultured in vitro. CDR3 nucleotide sequence: TGTGCCAGCAGCTTAAACCATGCTTTGGGGGCCACCAATCAGCCCCAGCATTTT. This translates into CASSLNHALGATNQPQHF.